This note documents a single TCR beta chain sequence. The source of the sample is a study of blood T cell repertoires in COVID-19. About the study: The samples span acute and convalescent COVID-19 from the United States, Italy and Spain. PBMCs, B-cell-depleted T cells, or T cells were the source of the cDNA or gDNA that made up the material.

Original handling: Reference gene primer amplification in the assay estimated nucleated cell counts. Measured with immunoSEQ multiplex PCR; TCRdb has only the in-frame clones, and not every one. V, J and clone size derive from that table, while D and trimming were established from the DNA sequence. This table has over 150,000 clones, over 80% appearing once. Germline CDR1 reads MGHRA; CDR2 reads YSYEKL. V was clipped by 4 bases and J by 0 bases; unmatched bases: 6. This CDR3 spans 15 amino acids. Seattle participants joined during active infection and were tracked over time. This TCR derives from a middle-aged woman with COVID-19, enrolled during active disease. The sequenced sample was peripheral blood. V is TRBV4-1 and J is TRBJ2-7; 7 bases agree with TRBD1. CDR3 sequence (DNA): TGCGCCAGCAGCCCAGGACAGGTGATCTCCTACGAGCAGTACTTC. Amino acids: CASSPGQVISYEQYF.